Ten or more counts support the clone carrying this T cell receptor beta chain. V trimming: 3 bases; J trimming: 5 bases; junction bases outside the gene matches: 9. This CDR3 has 15 residues. Amplified TCR beta CDR3 regions came from RNA transcripts. With the HTBI primer set, the TCR CDR3 went through a first round of RT-PCR. TCRdb re-analysed the multiplex PCR reads in MiXCR, keeping a single row per CDR3 protein. In the table there are hundreds of thousands of distinct CDR3 sequences, 14% of which are singletons. This sample was taken from a study of T cells in Graves' hyperthyroidism and ophthalmopathy.

The sequence was obtained from a woman aged 40 to 50 with Graves' hyperthyroidism. The sample was blood. The chain uses TRBV12-3 or TRBV12-4 and TRBJ2-5; the match to TRBD2 covers 7 bases. CDR3 sequence: CASSFAGDLWETQYF. The CDR3 bases are TGTGCCAGCAGTTTCGCGGGGGATCTGTGGGAGACCCAGTACTTC.